A single sample gave rise to the 22 T cell receptor beta chains below, sequenced in a study of blood T cell repertoires in COVID-19. TCRdb's copy holds only in-frame clones and misses some; the assay was immunoSEQ multiplex PCR. The profile shows approximately 81,000 clones, about four fifths of them singletons. Sequencing input: peripheral blood. These receptors came from a human donor in a cohort sampled during active COVID-19.

The chain has TRBV11-2 and TRBJ2-7; D uncertain. The CDR3 is 11 amino acids. Germline V lookup: CDR1 SGHAT, CDR2 FQNNGV. Deletions cut 4 bases from V and 4 bases from J, with 5 bases between. CDR3 DNA: TGTGCCAGCAGCTCTAAGTACGAGCAGTACTTC. Translation gives CASSSKYEQYF. Using reference TRBV11-2 and TRBJ2-7 for the parts outside the CDR3, the full variable domain is EAGVAQSPRYKIIEKRQSVAFWCNPISGHATLYWYQQILGQGPKLLIQFQNNGVVDDSQLPKDRFSAERLKGVDSTLKIQPAKLEDSAVYLCASSSKYEQYFGPGTRLTVT.

CDR3 bases: TGTGCCAGCAGTTACCAACAGGGCTACGAGCAGTACTTC. As protein: CASSYQQGYEQYF. The chain combines TRBV6-5 with TRBJ2-7; tentatively, D is TRBD1 (6 bases). V was shortened by 2 bases and J by 3 bases, with 8 bases between the two germline ends. CDR3 length: 13 residues. From germline, CDR1 is MNHEY and CDR2 SVGAGI.

The rearrangement links TRBV6-2 or TRBV6-3 to TRBJ1-2, with D unclear. Germline CDR1 MNHEY, CDR2 SVGEGT. Trimming left V 4 bases short and J 0 bases short, with 12 bases between. The CDR3 has 15 amino acids. The CDR3: CASSWGGHPNYGYTF. In DNA, the CDR3 is TGTGCCAGCAGTTGGGGAGGCCATCCTAACTATGGCTACACCTTC.

The count of this clone is one. The chain couples TRBV28 to TRBJ2-2; 7 nucleotides align to TRBD1. The ends lost 1 base at V and 7 bases at J; junction bases unmatched: 6. The V gene's germline CDR1 is MDHEN and CDR2 SYDVKM. This CDR3 contains 15 residues. The CDR3 region is CASSLSTGYNGELFF. For the CDR3, the DNA is TGTGCCAGCAGTTTATCGACAGGGTATAACGGGGAGCTGTTTTTT.

The rearrangement joins TRBV5-1 to TRBJ1-1; D is ambiguous. In germline, CDR1 is SGHRS, CDR2 YFSETQ. CDR3 length: 14 residues. Trimming cost V 2 bases and J 1 base, with 9 bases left between them. Written as DNA, the CDR3 is TGCGCCAGCAGCTTCGAGAGCCCGAACACTGAAGCTTTCTTT. Encoded protein: CASSFESPNTEAFF.

V is TRBV5-1 and J is TRBJ1-1, with 7 bases fitting TRBD1. J gave up 5 bases and V 4 bases, and 5 bases lay outside the gene matches. The V gene's germline CDR1 is SGHRS and CDR2 YFSETQ. The CDR3 contains 13 residues. The CDR3 nucleotides read TGCGCCAGCAGCCGCTACAGGGGAACTGAAGCTTTCTTT. Its translation: CASSRYRGTEAFF.

The chain uses TRBV19 and TRBJ1-4; D ambiguous. The CDR3 spans 15 residues. Trimming removed 3 bases at V and 6 bases at J, with 14 bases between. Germline CDR1 is LNHDA and CDR2 is SQIVND (reference sequence). The DNA for the CDR3 is TGTGCCAGTAGTATCTCTCGGGTGACCCATGAAAAACTGTTTTTT. It translates to CASSISRVTHEKLFF.

The sample holds a few counts of this clone. The rearrangement links TRBV21-1 to TRBJ1-3. TRBV21-1 is a pseudogene segment. This CDR3 contains 16 residues. The CDR3 nucleotides are TGTGCCAGCAGCAAAGCGCCACCTAACTCTGGAAACACCATATATTTT. It encodes CASSKAPPNSGNTIYF.

The chain carries TRBV18 and TRBJ2-5; D perhaps matches TRBD1 (6 bases). The CDR3 contains 17 residues. Germline CDR1 is KGHSH and CDR2 is LQKENI. Trimming removed 2 bases at V and 1 base at J, with 17 bases between. CDR3 coding DNA: TGTGCCAGCTCACCAATGGTTTCCGTCAGGGGCCAAGAGACCCAGTACTTC. It specifies CASSPMVSVRGQETQYF.

The sample holds one count of this clone. The genes are TRBV7-2 and TRBJ1-5, with a weak D call TRBD1 (5 bases). The V end was cut by 5 bases, the J end by 2 bases, with 19 bases between. Germline CDR1 SGHTA, CDR2 FQGNSA. The CDR3 runs 17 residues. The CDR3 protein is CASSPQGAGLGNQPQHF. In nucleotides, the CDR3 is TGTGCCAGCAGCCCCCAGGGTGCGGGGTTAGGCAATCAGCCCCAGCATTTT.

The chain carries TRBV30 and TRBJ1-1; D remains unclear. The germline V gene has CDR1 GTSNPN and CDR2 SVGIG (reference sequence). The V end was cut by 3 bases, the J end by 4 bases, with 24 bases between. There are 17 residues in the CDR3. The CDR3 loop reads CAWRGRRTSTRGTEAFF. The CDR3 region has the DNA TGTGCCTGGAGGGGGAGGAGGACCTCCACCCGCGGCACTGAAGCTTTCTTT.

V is TRBV19 and J is TRBJ1-5; 7 positions match TRBD1. The CDR3 runs 13 residues. The ends lost 6 bases at V and 4 bases at J; junction bases unmatched: 3. In germline, CDR1 is LNHDA, CDR2 SQIVND (reference sequence). CDR3 protein: CASSEGANQPQHF. CDR3 nucleotides: TGTGCCAGTAGCGAGGGGGCTAATCAGCCCCAGCATTTT.

V and J are TRBV5-1 and TRBJ2-2, with 14 bases fitting TRBD2. Germline loops: CDR1 SGHRS, CDR2 YFSETQ. The CDR3 runs to 16 residues. V shed 4 bases, J shed 6 bases, and the junction held 5 bases outside the gene matches. CDR3 residues: CASSQGTSGGAGELFF. The DNA of the CDR3 is TGCGCCAGCAGCCAGGGGACTAGCGGGGGCGCCGGGGAGCTGTTTTTT.

The chain is built from TRBV14 and TRBJ1-2, with 8 bases lining up with TRBD1. Per the germline V gene, CDR1 is SGHDN and CDR2 is FVKESK. V shed 1 base, J shed 2 bases, and the junction held 3 bases outside the gene matches. This CDR3 contains 15 residues. In DNA, the CDR3 is TGTGCCAGCAGCCAAGGCCAGGGGGCGAACTATGGCTACACCTTC. The encoded protein is CASSQGQGANYGYTF.

The V and J genes are TRBV5-1 and TRBJ2-5; TRBD1 matches at 8 bases. The CDR3 runs to 14 residues. Germline lookup yields CDR1 SGHRS and CDR2 YFSETQ. The V and J ends lost 2 bases and 5 bases, in that order; junction bases with no gene match: 5. The CDR3 region has the DNA TGCGCCAGCAGCTTCTCAGGACAGGGCGAGACCCAGTACTTC. This translates into CASSFSGQGETQYF.

The chain links TRBV2 to TRBJ2-7, with D maybe TRBD1 (6 bases). V was trimmed by 2 bases and J by 2 bases, leaving 10 bases between them. Germline CDR1 is SNHLY and CDR2 is FYNNEI. There are 14 residues in the CDR3. The CDR3 DNA reads as TGTGCCAGCAGTGAACGACAGGCCACCTACGAGCAGTACTTC. Translated, it gives CASSERQATYEQYF.

This chain uses TRBV6-2 or TRBV6-3 with TRBJ1-4, with TRBD1 matching 7 bases. The CDR3 consists of 15 residues. Germline V lookup: CDR1 MNHEY, CDR2 SVGEGT. V gave up 5 bases and J gave up 8 bases; unmatched junction bases: 11. CDR3: CASSHEGAPREKLFF. The DNA of the CDR3 is TGTGCCAGCAGTCACGAGGGGGCGCCTCGGGAAAAACTGTTTTTT.

V is TRBV5-1 and J is TRBJ2-7; 10 bases are shared with TRBD2. CDR1 and CDR2 (germline): SGHRS, YFSETQ. V lost 0 bases to trimming and J lost 3 bases; unmatched junction nucleotides: 6. The CDR3 loop spans 16 amino acids. As DNA, the CDR3 is TGCGCCAGCAGCTTGGGTGGTAGCGGGGGGTACTACGAGCAGTACTTC. Translated: CASSLGGSGGYYEQYF.

The rearrangement uses TRBV7-6 and TRBJ1-3; 10 bases agree with TRBD1. The J segment lost 3 bases and the V segment lost 6 bases, leaving 5 bases of the junction unmatched. CDR1 and CDR2 (germline): SGHVS, FNYEAQ. The CDR3 extends over 15 amino acids. CDR3 DNA sequence: TGTGCCAGCAGTCCGACAGGGGGCGGTGGAAACACCATATATTTT. Its translation: CASSPTGGGGNTIYF.

V is TRBV7-8 and J is TRBJ1-5; 7 bases are shared with TRBD1. The CDR3 consists of 16 residues. V gave up 2 bases and J gave up 5 bases; unmatched junction bases: 9. Germline-derived CDR1 and CDR2 are SGHVS and FQNEAQ. In DNA, the CDR3 is TGTGCCAGCAGCTTAACAAGACAGGGAGGCGATCAGCCCCAGCATTTT. It specifies CASSLTRQGGDQPQHF.

V gene TRBV5-1 combines with J gene TRBJ2-7; TRBD2 agrees at 11 bases. Germline V gene lookup returns CDR1 SGHRS and CDR2 YFSETQ. J lost 7 bases, V lost 0 bases, and 6 bases had no gene match. The CDR3 has 15 amino acids. The CDR3 loop is CASSLAASGGSEQYF. DNA for the CDR3: TGCGCCAGCAGCTTGGCGGCTAGCGGGGGGTCTGAGCAGTACTTC.

The V call is TRBV18, the J call TRBJ2-5; the D gene is possibly TRBD1 (5 bases). Trimming removed 2 bases from V and 2 bases from J, with 9 bases in between. The CDR3 is 14 amino acids. Germline V gives CDR1 KGHSH, CDR2 LQKENI. As DNA, the CDR3 is TGTGCCAGCTCACCAGGCGCAGGGCAAGAGACCCAGTACTTC. This encodes CASSPGAGQETQYF.